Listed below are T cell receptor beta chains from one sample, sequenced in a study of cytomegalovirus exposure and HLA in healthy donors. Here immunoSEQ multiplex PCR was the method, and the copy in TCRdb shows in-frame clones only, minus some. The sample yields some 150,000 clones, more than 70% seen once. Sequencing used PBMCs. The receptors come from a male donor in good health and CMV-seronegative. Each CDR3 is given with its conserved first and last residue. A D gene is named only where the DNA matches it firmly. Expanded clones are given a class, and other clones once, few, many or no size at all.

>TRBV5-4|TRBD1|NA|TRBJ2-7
TGTGCCAGCAGCTTGCCGGGACAGGGGAGGAACGAGCAGTACTTC
CASSLPGQGRNEQYF
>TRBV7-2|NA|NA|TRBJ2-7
TGTGCCAGCAGCCCCGCGTCCTGGGGGCGACCGTCCTACGAGCAGTACTTC
CASSPASWGRPSYEQYF
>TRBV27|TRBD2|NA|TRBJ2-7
TGTGCCAGCAGTTCCACTAGCGGGAGCTCCTACGAGCAGTACTTC
CASSSTSGSSYEQYF
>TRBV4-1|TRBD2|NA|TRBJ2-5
TGCGCCAGCAGCCTGAATCCGGGACTAGCAGGGGGAGAGCAGTACTTC
CASSLNPGLAGGEQYF
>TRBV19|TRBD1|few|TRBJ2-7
TGTGCCAGTAGTATCCAGGGACAGATTTCATACGAGCAGTACTTC
CASSIQGQISYEQYF
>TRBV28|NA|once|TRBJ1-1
TGTGCCAGCAGTTTATTCCAGGGAGGAACTGAAGCTTTCTTT
CASSLFQGGTEAFF
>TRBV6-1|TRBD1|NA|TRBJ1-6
TGTGCCAGCAGTGTCCCGACAGGGTATAATTCACCCCTCCACTTT
CASSVPTGYNSPLHF
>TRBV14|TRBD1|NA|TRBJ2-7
TGTGCCAGCAGCCAAGGTTTAGGACAGGGGTACGAGCAGTACTTC
CASSQGLGQGYEQYF
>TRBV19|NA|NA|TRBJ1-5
TGTGCCAGTAGCCGCCGTGAGGCCCTTTTCGGTGGTGGTCAGCCCCAGCATTTT
CASSRREALFGGGQPQHF
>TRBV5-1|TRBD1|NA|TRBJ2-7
TGCGCCAGCAGCATTCGACAGGGGGCTTCCTACGAGCAGTACTTC
CASSIRQGASYEQYF
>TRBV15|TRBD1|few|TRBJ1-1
TGTGCCACCAGCAGAGAAAGGGGGCTCGGCGCTGAAGCTTTCTTT
CATSRERGLGAEAFF
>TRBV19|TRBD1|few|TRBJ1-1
TGTGCCAGTAGTATCGCGGGAGGAGGGGGCAAGGGGACTGAAGCTTTCTTT
CASSIAGGGGKGTEAFF
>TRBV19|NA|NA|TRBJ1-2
TGTGCCAGTAGTATCAAGGGCAGGGCCAACTATGGCTACACCTTC
CASSIKGRANYGYTF
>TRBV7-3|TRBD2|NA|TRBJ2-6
TGTGCCAGCAGCTTAAGTAGCGGGAGTTGGTCTGGGGCCAACGTCCTGACTTTC
CASSLSSGSWSGANVLTF
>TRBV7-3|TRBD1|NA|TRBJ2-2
TGTGCCAGCAGCTTAGACCGGGACAGGGTTAACACCGGGGAGCTGTTTTTT
CASSLDRDRVNTGELFF
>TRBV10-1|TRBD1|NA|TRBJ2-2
TGCGCCAGCAACACAGGGGAAAGGACCGGGGAGCTGTTTTTT
CASNTGERTGELFF
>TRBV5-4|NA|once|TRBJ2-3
TGTGCCAGCAGCCAAAGAACAGGAAAGCAGTATTTT
CASSQRTGKQYF
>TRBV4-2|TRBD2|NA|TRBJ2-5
TGTGCCAGCAGCCAAGGAATTAGCGGGATCCAAGAGACCCAGTACTTC
CASSQGISGIQETQYF
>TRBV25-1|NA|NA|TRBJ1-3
TGTGCCAGCAGTGAAAGGCGGGGCCGCTCTGGAAACACCATATATTTT
CASSERRGRSGNTIYF
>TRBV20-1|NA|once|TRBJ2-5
TGCAGTGCTAGTCAAGAGGAGACCCAGTACTTC
CSASQEETQYF
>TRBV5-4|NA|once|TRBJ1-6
TGTGCCAGCAGCTTGAACCCCGGGGGGGATTCACCCCTCCACTTT
CASSLNPGGDSPLHF
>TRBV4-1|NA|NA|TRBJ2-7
TGCGCCAGCAGCCCGCAAGCCGGACAGCGGAGGCCCTACGAGCAGTACTTC
CASSPQAGQRRPYEQYF
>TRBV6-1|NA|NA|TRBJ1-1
TGTGCCAGCAGTGACCGGGAGGGTCCGAGCCGGGGCACTAAAGCTTTCTTT
CASSDREGPSRGTKAFF
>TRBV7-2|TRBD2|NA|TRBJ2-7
TGTGCCAGCAGCTTAGCATTCGGGGGGATCTACGAGCAGTACTTC
CASSLAFGGIYEQYF
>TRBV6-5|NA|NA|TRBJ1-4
TGTGCCAGCAAAGGGGGGGGGCAAAATGAAAAACTGTTTTTT
CASKGGGQNEKLFF
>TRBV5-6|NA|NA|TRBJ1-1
TGTGCCAGCAGCCCACGGGTCGGCACTGAAGCTTTCTTT
CASSPRVGTEAFF
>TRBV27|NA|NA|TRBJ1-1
TGTGCCAGCAGTTTGAGGGGGTCCGGCAGTTCGTACACTGAAGCTTTCTTT
CASSLRGSGSSYTEAFF
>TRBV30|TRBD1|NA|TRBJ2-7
TGTGCCTGGAGTCCCCGGACAGGGGCCGAGCAGTACTTC
CAWSPRTGAEQYF
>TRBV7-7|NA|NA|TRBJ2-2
TGTGCCAGCACCGGGGGAGTAGGCACCGGGGAGCTGTTTTTT
CASTGGVGTGELFF
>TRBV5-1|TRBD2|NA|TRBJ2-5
TGCGCCAGCAGCTTGGTAGCGGGGGGTGTGGAGACCCAGTACTTC
CASSLVAGGVETQYF
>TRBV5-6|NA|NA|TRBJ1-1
TGTGCCAGCAGTCGGAATCAGGGTGAAGCTTTCTTT
CASSRNQGEAFF
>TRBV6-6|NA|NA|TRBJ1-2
TGTGCCAGCAATGGCGGCTATGGCTACACCTTC
CASNGGYGYTF
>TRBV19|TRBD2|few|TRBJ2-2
TGTGCCAGTAGAGGGTCCGGGAGGACCGGGGAGCTGTTTTTT
CASRGSGRTGELFF
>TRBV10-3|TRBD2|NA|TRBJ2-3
TGTGCCATCTCGACTAGCGGGACCACAGATACGCAGTATTTT
CAISTSGTTDTQYF
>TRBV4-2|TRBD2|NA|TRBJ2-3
TGTGCCAGCAGCCAAGATCTAGGAGGACTAGCGAAGCGCACAGATACGCAGTATTTT
CASSQDLGGLAKRTDTQYF
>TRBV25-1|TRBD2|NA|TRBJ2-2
TGTGCCAGCAGTACAACGGGAGGCGGGGAGCTGTTTTTT
CASSTTGGGELFF
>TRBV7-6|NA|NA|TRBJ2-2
TGTGCCAGCAGCCCCACGCAGGGCACCGGGGAGCTGTTTTTT
CASSPTQGTGELFF
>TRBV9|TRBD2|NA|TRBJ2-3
TGTGCCAGCAGCTCACGGACTAGCGGGGGGGCAGATACGCAGTATTTT
CASSSRTSGGADTQYF
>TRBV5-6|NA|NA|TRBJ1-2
TGTGCCAGCACCCTAACCCGGGGAGGGCTTGATGGCTACACCTTC
CASTLTRGGLDGYTF
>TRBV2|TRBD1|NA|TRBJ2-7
TGTGCCAGCACAGGGGGCAGGGCAGTCTACGAGCAGTACTTC
CASTGGRAVYEQYF
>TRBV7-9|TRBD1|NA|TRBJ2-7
TGTGCCAGCAGCTTAGGAACCGGGACAGTGATATCCTACGAGCAGTACTTC
CASSLGTGTVISYEQYF
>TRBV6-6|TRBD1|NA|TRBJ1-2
TGTGCCAGCAGTTACGAGGGGGCGTCGCGAGACGGCTACACCTTC
CASSYEGASRDGYTF
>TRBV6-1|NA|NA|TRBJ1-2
TGTGCCAGCAGTACACCATTTTTCGGCTACACCTTC
CASSTPFFGYTF
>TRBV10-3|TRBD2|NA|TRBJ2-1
TGTGCCATCAGTGGACGGACTAGCGGGGGGGCCAAGTCGGGTGAGCAGTTCTTC
CAISGRTSGGAKSGEQFF
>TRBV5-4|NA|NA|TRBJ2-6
TGTGCCAGCAGCTTGGCAGCGTTTGGGGCCAACGTCCTGACTTTC
CASSLAAFGANVLTF
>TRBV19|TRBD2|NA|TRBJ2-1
TGTGCCAGTAGTATAGTATGGCGCGGCGGGAGCAATGAGCAGTTCTTC
CASSIVWRGGSNEQFF